The entry that follows covers one T cell receptor (beta chain) sequence. This clone was picked up one time. It has no known antigen specificity. No clone much larger than this one lies a single base away; base qualities are absent. The record originates from a study of monozygotic twins with cystic fibrosis (dated by TCRdb to the early 2020s). For the wider study: Barcoded libraries were prepared from 2.5 to 3.5 micrograms of fragmented DNA with around 15 PCR cycles. Data for three of the twin pairs had previously been reported in another context. On the day of blood sampling, twins were ranked among more than 850 cohort participants for weight-for-height and for FEVPerc (FEV1 disease centile). TCR beta repertoires were compared within and between 16 monozygotic twin pairs with cystic fibrosis so that genetic influence on V and J gene usage could be assessed. Made up mostly of children and adolescents, the cohort included ten female and six male twin pairs ranging in age from 2.0 to 36.4 years, with a median of roughly 8.4 years. Results the study describes overall, beyond this receptor: Only a small cohort was studied, and no association of shared CDR3 numbers with age, concordance or disease severity was found. Simpson clonality was generally low (median about 0.01), which suggests a naive-dominated repertoire, and clonality was higher in the most severely affected patients. The greatest similarity to the co-twin was observed for V gene usage in 13 of 16 pairs and for J usage in 8 of 16 pairs, which suggested genetic constraints. Nucleotide-identical clonotype sharing was significantly higher within monozygotic CF twin pairs than between unrelated CF individuals (P = 0.000026, Mann-Whitney).

Following the manufacturer's instructions, TCR beta CDR3 regions were amplified by multiplex PCR with the immunoSEQ immune profiling system. An Illumina NextSeq system was used to carry out the sequencing. Concerning the study's data processing: The immunoSEQ Analyzer platform handled processing of the sequence data, and clonality was calculated by taking the square root of Simpson's index of productive rearrangements. Similarity in V and J usage was quantified by Jensen-Shannon distance, and CDR3 generation probabilities were calculated with OLGA. Shared CDR3 sequences were searched against the immuneACCESS database (August 2020) and VDJdb (December 2020). This is the immuneACCESS table as TCRdb keeps it, with only in-frame sequences that have V and J called. A part of the clones is gone; compared with another copy, unresolved V genes explain less than half, and the rest is unexplained. D and trimming were read from the DNA, whereas the V and J calls and clone size are those reported in that table. The sample data list around 34,000 clones, and about 92% of these were observed just once. The ten largest clones represent under 1% of the sample.

The twin pairs came from the European Cystic Fibrosis Twin and Sibling Study Cohort, a cohort that recruited patients from over a hundred CF clinics across 14 European countries. Zygosity and CFTR genotype were verified in-house, and zygosity was tested by multiplex PCR of nine short tandem repeat loci. Peripheral blood was taken from each twin, and clinical parameters were recorded on the day of blood sampling. Phenol/chloroform extraction was used to isolate genomic DNA from peripheral blood cells, and the DNA was then kept in TE buffer at 4 degrees C. In the germline V gene, CDR1 corresponds to MRHNA and CDR2 to SNTAGT. Here V drops 8 bases and J drops 6 bases, and the junction holds 12 bases not matched to any gene. Taken from cysteine to phenylalanine, the CDR3 has 14 residues. The DNA shown is the 42-base CDR3, in frame from base 1.

The sample taken for sequencing was blood. The V and J segments used are TRBV6-4 and TRBJ1-2, with 7 middle bases fitting TRBD1. The sequence was obtained from a girl aged 2 to 9 with cystic fibrosis. The CDR3 protein sequence reads: CASPSPGQSNGYTF. The nucleotides read TGTGCCAGCCCAAGCCCGGGACAGTCAAATGGCTACACCTTC.